The 29 T cell receptor beta chains below were found in one sample sequenced in a study of T cell changes during pregnancy in multiple sclerosis. Assay used: immunoSEQ multiplex PCR; TCRdb lists only in-frame clones, some missing. The sample consists of around 100,000 clones, roughly 92% of them appearing once. This sample comprised peripheral blood, obtained after pregnancy. The receptor source for this set is a female donor with multiple sclerosis, enrolled in a pregnancy study.

On this clone: The junction does not match germline at one end; this may be a read error. J is TRBJ1-4 and V is TRBV28; D uncertain. Germline CDR1 is MDHEN and CDR2 is SYDVKM. CDR3 length: 11 amino acids. CDR3 coding DNA: TGTGCCACCGAAGGAGTAGAGGAGAATTTCTTT. It encodes CATEGVEENFF. The whole variable domain, remainder taken from reference TRBV28 and TRBJ1-4, is DVKVTQSSRYLVKRTGEKVFLECVQDMDHENMFWYRQDPGLGLRLIYFSYDVKMKEKGDIPEGYSVSREKKERFSLILESASTNQTSMYLCATEGVEENFFGSGTQLSVL.

J is TRBJ2-2 and V is TRBV27; no clear D. This CDR3 spans 13 amino acids. Per the germline V gene, CDR1 is MNHEY and CDR2 is SMNVEV (reference sequence). V lost 6 bases to trimming and J lost 5 bases, with 10 bases between them. CDR3 sequence: CASRLEWTGELFF. Here the CDR3 DNA reads TGTGCCAGCAGGCTCGAGTGGACCGGGGAGCTGTTTTTT.

The rearrangement joins TRBV29-1 to TRBJ1-2; the D is unclear. Between the trimmed V and J ends, which lost 0 bases and 0 bases, there was a span of 8 bases. Germline CDR1 SQVTM, CDR2 ANQGSEA. The CDR3 is 14 residues long. The chain's CDR3 is CSVEDPTANYGYTF. DNA for the CDR3: TGCAGCGTTGAAGATCCTACAGCTAACTATGGCTACACCTTC.

CDR3 nucleotides: TGTGCCAGCAGTCCCCCGGGACTCACTGAAGCTTTCTTT. It codes for CASSPPGLTEAFF. The chain links TRBV6-6 to TRBJ1-1; D perhaps matches TRBD1 (5 bases). Germline assignment: CDR1 MNHNY and CDR2 SVGAGI (reference sequence). Trimming removed 5 bases at V and 4 bases at J, with 11 bases between. The CDR3 consists of 13 residues.

This chain connects TRBV28 to TRBJ1-1, with a weak D call TRBD1 (5 bases). V was pared by 3 bases and J by 6 bases, with 8 bases between. Germline V gene data show CDR1 as MDHEN and CDR2 as SYDVKM. This CDR3 is built from 12 residues. As DNA, the CDR3 is TGTGCCAGCAGTTTGGAAGGGGCTGAAGCTTTCTTT. Protein: CASSLEGAEAFF.

The chain has TRBV11-3 and TRBJ1-2; the D gene is possibly TRBD1 (6 bases). Trimming pared 4 bases from V and 6 bases from J, leaving 12 bases between. The CDR3 contains 13 residues. CDR1 is SGHNT, CDR2 YENEEA, per germline. The CDR3 DNA sequence: TGTGCCAGCAGCTCGGGAAACAGGGATGGCTACACCTTC. Its protein is CASSSGNRDGYTF.

The rearrangement links TRBV7-9 to TRBJ1-4; 7 positions agree with TRBD1. Unmatched junction bases numbered 3, after V lost 11 bases and J lost 0 bases. The CDR3 runs 13 residues. Germline V gene sequence: CDR1 SEHNR, CDR2 FQNEAQ (reference sequence). This CDR3 reads CAEGAATNEKLFF. For the CDR3, the DNA is TGTGCCGAGGGGGCAGCAACTAATGAAAAACTGTTTTTT.

V is TRBV13 and J is TRBJ1-1; tentative D call: TRBD1 (5 bases). The CDR3 extends over 12 amino acids. Looked up from germline, CDR1 is PRHDT and CDR2 is FYEKMQ (reference sequence). Trimming took off 5 bases at V and 6 bases at J, with 10 bases between the two ends. As DNA, the CDR3 is TGTGCCAGCAGCCCGTCGGGGGCTGAAGCTTTCTTT. It yields the protein CASSPSGAEAFF.

J is TRBJ1-1 and V is TRBV28; D not resolved. Trimming took off 2 bases at V and 8 bases at J, with 6 bases between the two ends. Germline CDR1 and CDR2: MDHEN and SYDVKM. The CDR3 contains 11 residues. DNA of the CDR3: TGTGCCAGCAGTTTAGGCAGGGAAGCTTTCTTT. Its translation is CASSLGREAFF.

The chain combines TRBV10-2 with TRBJ1-5; 8 nucleotides line up with TRBD1. The CDR3 spans 14 residues. Per germline, CDR1 WSHSY and CDR2 SAAADI. After removal of 5 bases from V and 6 bases from J, the junction contained 6 bases not matched to a gene. CDR3 nucleotides: TGCGCCAGCAGTTCCCAGGGGGCCATTCAGCCCCAGCATTTT. This encodes CASSSQGAIQPQHF.

The chain joins TRBV9 to TRBJ2-2, with 8 positions matching TRBD2. Germline CDR1 reads SGDLS; CDR2 reads YYNGEE. The V segment lost 0 bases and the J segment 2 bases; nucleotides outside the gene matches: 6. The CDR3 has 17 amino acids. CDR3 amino acids: CASSVDRAGDNTGELFF. In nucleotides, the CDR3 is TGTGCCAGCAGCGTAGATCGAGCGGGGGACAACACCGGGGAGCTGTTTTTT.

The V gene is TRBV28, the J gene TRBJ1-2; 9 positions agree with TRBD1. The CDR3 is 14 amino acids. The germline V gene has CDR1 MDHEN and CDR2 SYDVKM. The V and J ends lost 5 bases and 6 bases, in that order; junction bases with no gene match: 7. The CDR3 here is CASSPQGARHGYTF. Written as DNA, the CDR3 is TGTGCCAGCAGTCCACAGGGGGCGCGTCATGGCTACACCTTC.

The chain combines TRBV27 with TRBJ2-5, with TRBD2 matching over 7 bases. Germline V gene sequence: CDR1 MNHEY, CDR2 SMNVEV (reference sequence). V was pared by 1 base and J by 5 bases, with 10 bases of the junction left unmatched. The CDR3 is 16 residues long. DNA for the CDR3: TGTGCCAGCAGTTTATTGGGGAGGGGCGCCCGGGAGACCCAGTACTTC. Residues: CASSLLGRGARETQYF.

V usage is TRBV5-4 and J usage is TRBJ1-3; no firm D call. The CDR3 length is 13 residues. V gave up 0 bases and J gave up 4 bases, with 5 bases separating them. Germline-derived CDR1 and CDR2 are SGHNT and YYREEE (reference sequence). This chain's CDR3 is CASSLAGGNTIYF. The CDR3 bases are TGTGCCAGCAGCTTGGCGGGGGGAAACACCATATATTTT.

The CDR3 loop is CASSDERGGELFF. CDR3 DNA sequence: TGTGCCAGCAGCGACGAACGGGGGGGGGAGCTGTTTTTT. V gene TRBV9 combines with J gene TRBJ2-2, with D maybe TRBD2 (6 bases). V gave up 3 bases and J gave up 8 bases, with 11 bases separating them. This CDR3 contains 13 residues. Per the germline V gene, CDR1 is SGDLS and CDR2 is YYNGEE.

V gene TRBV10-3 combines with J gene TRBJ1-2, with D possibly matching TRBD1 (6 bases). Germline V lookup: CDR1 ENHRY, CDR2 SYGVKD. The V end lost 0 bases, the J end lost 7 bases, and 12 bases lay between the germline ends. This CDR3 has 14 residues. CDR3 region: CAISESRGGVGYTF. In nucleotides, the CDR3 is TGTGCCATCAGTGAGTCCCGAGGGGGAGTTGGCTACACCTTC.

The rearrangement uses TRBV7-9 and TRBJ2-7; 7 bases are a match to TRBD1. V shed 1 base and J 0 bases; nucleotides not matched to a gene: 9. This CDR3 comprises 17 residues. Per germline, CDR1 SEHNR and CDR2 FQNEAQ (reference sequence). This chain's CDR3 is CASSLGGWTGSSYEQYF. The CDR3 nucleotides are TGTGCCAGCAGCTTAGGGGGTTGGACAGGAAGCTCCTACGAGCAGTACTTC.

With regard to this clone: Additional DNA sequences in this sample encode the identical CDR3. The rearrangement uses TRBV9 and TRBJ2-3; 8 bases map to TRBD2. Trimming removed 0 bases from V and 6 bases from J; junction bases left unmatched: 3. CDR1 is SGDLS, CDR2 YYNGEE, per germline. The CDR3 spans 14 residues. CDR3 amino acids: CASSVAGGPDTQYF. The DNA of the CDR3 is TGTGCCAGCAGCGTAGCGGGAGGGCCCGATACGCAGTATTTT.

This clone was recorded at least ten times. The chain employs TRBV18 and TRBJ1-2; TRBD1 agrees at 9 bases. Germline assignment: CDR1 KGHSH and CDR2 LQKENI. The V gene end was trimmed by 8 bases and the J gene end by 4 bases; junction bases not matched to a gene: 5. CDR3 length equals 13 residues. The CDR3 DNA reads as TGTGCCAGCCACGGGACAGGGACCTATGGCTACACCTTC. This gives the protein CASHGTGTYGYTF.

The V call is TRBV19, the J call TRBJ1-4, with D possibly matching TRBD1 (6 bases). This CDR3 comprises 14 residues. Trimming shortened V by 7 bases and J by 5 bases, and 14 bases separated the two germline ends. Germline loops: CDR1 LNHDA, CDR2 SQIVND (reference sequence). The CDR3 DNA is TGTGCCAGTACCCGGACAGTGAACAATGAAAAACTGTTTTTT. Translated, it gives CASTRTVNNEKLFF. The whole variable domain, remainder taken from reference TRBV19 and TRBJ1-4, is DGGITQSPKYLFRKEGQNVTLSCEQNLNHDAMYWYRQDPGQGLRLIYYSQIVNDFQKGDIAEGYSVSREKKESFPLTVTSAQKNPTAFYLCASTRTVNNEKLFFGSGTQLSVL.

The CDR3 reads CATGSGSFYEQYF. CDR3 coding DNA: TGTGCCACGGGTAGCGGGAGCTTCTACGAGCAGTACTTC. The genes are TRBV10-3 and TRBJ2-7; 9 bases match TRBD2. The CDR3 covers 13 residues. The trim removed 10 bases at V and 3 bases at J, leaving 7 bases unmatched. Germline V gene sequence: CDR1 ENHRY, CDR2 SYGVKD.

The chain has TRBV7-6 and TRBJ2-5; tentative D call: TRBD2 (6 bases). Trimming removed 1 base from V and 4 bases from J, with 10 bases in between. Per germline, CDR1 SGHVS and CDR2 FNYEAQ. This CDR3 has 14 amino acids. The CDR3 is CASSLGGKGETQYF. CDR3 sequence (DNA): TGTGCCAGCAGCTTAGGCGGGAAAGGAGAGACCCAGTACTTC.

CDR3 sequence reads: CASSYGRGGGYEQYF. The CDR3 region has the DNA TGTGCCAGCAGTTACGGTCGGGGAGGGGGATACGAGCAGTACTTC. This chain uses TRBV6-5 with TRBJ2-7; D is possibly TRBD2 (7 bases). CDR3 length equals 15 residues. V lost 2 bases to trimming and J lost 4 bases, with 15 bases between them. Germline V gives CDR1 MNHEY, CDR2 SVGAGI.

CDR3: CASSKRGQQPQHF. For the CDR3, the DNA is TGTGCCAGCAGCAAAAGGGGGCAGCAGCCCCAGCATTTT. The chain employs TRBV21-1 and TRBJ1-5; no DNA check was done on the table's D call, TRBD1. TRBV21-1 is designated a pseudogene. This CDR3 comprises 13 residues.

The chain uses TRBV25-1 and TRBJ2-2; D is perhaps TRBD1 (5 bases). Germline V lookup: CDR1 MGHDK, CDR2 SYGVNS. CDR3 length equals 15 residues. The V and J ends lost 7 bases and 2 bases respectively, with 14 bases between them. CDR3 nucleotides: TGTGCCAGCAAGGGGCCCAGGGTAAACACCGGGGAGCTGTTTTTT. Protein product: CASKGPRVNTGELFF.

The rearrangement joins TRBV10-3 to TRBJ2-2, with TRBD2 matching 13 bases. The CDR3 loop spans 15 amino acids. The junction had 7 bases not matched to a gene; V was cut back by 10 bases and J by 5 bases. The germline V gene encodes CDR1 ENHRY and CDR2 SYGVKD. CDR3 sequence: CATGLAGEGTGELFF. As DNA, the CDR3 is TGTGCCACCGGACTAGCGGGGGAGGGGACCGGGGAGCTGTTTTTT.

This clone was recorded a few times. The chain carries TRBV7-9 and TRBJ1-3, with TRBD1 matching 7 bases. Germline lookup yields CDR1 SEHNR and CDR2 FQNEAQ (reference sequence). The trim removed 4 bases at V and 1 base at J, leaving 1 base unmatched. The CDR3 runs 14 residues. In DNA, the CDR3 is TGTGCCAGCAGCTACAGGGGTTCTGGAAACACCATATATTTT. This encodes CASSYRGSGNTIYF.

The chain recombines TRBV19 with TRBJ1-2; possible D gene TRBD1, 6 bases. V dropped 6 bases and J dropped 4 bases, with 15 bases sitting between them. Germline lookup yields CDR1 LNHDA and CDR2 SQIVND (reference sequence). The CDR3 extends over 14 amino acids. In nucleotides, the CDR3 is TGTGCCAGTAGCAAAGACGGACAGTCCTATGGCTACACCTTC. The encoded protein is CASSKDGQSYGYTF. The variable domain in full, with the rest retrieved from reference TRBV19 and TRBJ1-2, is DGGITQSPKYLFRKEGQNVTLSCEQNLNHDAMYWYRQDPGQGLRLIYYSQIVNDFQKGDIAEGYSVSREKKESFPLTVTSAQKNPTAFYLCASSKDGQSYGYTFGSGTRLTVV.

The chain employs TRBV6-6 and TRBJ2-1, with TRBD2 matching 7 bases. This CDR3 region has 16 residues. V was clipped by 10 bases and J by 5 bases; unmatched bases: 17. Germline V gene sequence: CDR1 MNHNY, CDR2 SVGAGI (reference sequence). Here the CDR3 reads CATKGPLADLHNEQFF. The CDR3 nucleotides are TGTGCCACCAAGGGCCCCCTAGCGGACTTACACAATGAGCAGTTCTTC.